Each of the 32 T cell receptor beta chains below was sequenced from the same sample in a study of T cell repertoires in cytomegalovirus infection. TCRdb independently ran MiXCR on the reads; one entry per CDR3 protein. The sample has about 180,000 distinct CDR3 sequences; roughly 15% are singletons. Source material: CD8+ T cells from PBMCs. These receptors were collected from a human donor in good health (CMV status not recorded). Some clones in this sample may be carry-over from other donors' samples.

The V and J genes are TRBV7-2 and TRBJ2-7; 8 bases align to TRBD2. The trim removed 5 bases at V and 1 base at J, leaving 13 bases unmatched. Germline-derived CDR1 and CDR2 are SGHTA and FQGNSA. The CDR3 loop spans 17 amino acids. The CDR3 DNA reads TGTGCCAGCAGCCTAGGCAGGGGCGGGGGGCCATCCTACGAGCAGTACTTC. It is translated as CASSLGRGGGPSYEQYF.

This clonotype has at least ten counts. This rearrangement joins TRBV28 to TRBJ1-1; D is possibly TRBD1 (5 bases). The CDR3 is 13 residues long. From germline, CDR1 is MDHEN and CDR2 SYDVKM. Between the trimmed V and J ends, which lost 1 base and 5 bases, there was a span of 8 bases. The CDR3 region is CASSLLGGTEAFF. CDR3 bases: TGTGCCAGCAGTTTATTGGGGGGGACTGAAGCTTTCTTT.

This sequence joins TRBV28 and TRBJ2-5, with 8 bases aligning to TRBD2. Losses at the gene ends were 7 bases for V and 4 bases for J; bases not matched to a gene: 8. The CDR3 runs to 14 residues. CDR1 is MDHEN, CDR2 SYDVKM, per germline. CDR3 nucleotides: TGTGCCAGCATCCCCCGCGGGGGGAGAGAGACCCAGTACTTC. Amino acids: CASIPRGGRETQYF.

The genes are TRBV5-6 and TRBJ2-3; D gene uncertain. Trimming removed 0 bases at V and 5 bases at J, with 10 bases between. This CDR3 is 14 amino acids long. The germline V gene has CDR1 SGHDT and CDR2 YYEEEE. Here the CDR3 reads CASSLAGSIDTQYF. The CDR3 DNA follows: TGTGCCAGCAGCTTGGCGGGCAGTATAGATACGCAGTATTTT.

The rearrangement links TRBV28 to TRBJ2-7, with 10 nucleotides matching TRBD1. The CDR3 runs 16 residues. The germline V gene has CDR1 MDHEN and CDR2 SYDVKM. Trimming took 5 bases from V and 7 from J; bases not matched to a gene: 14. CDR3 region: CASSPAPGTGALEQYF. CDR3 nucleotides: TGTGCCAGCAGTCCAGCCCCCGGGACAGGGGCTTTGGAGCAGTACTTC.

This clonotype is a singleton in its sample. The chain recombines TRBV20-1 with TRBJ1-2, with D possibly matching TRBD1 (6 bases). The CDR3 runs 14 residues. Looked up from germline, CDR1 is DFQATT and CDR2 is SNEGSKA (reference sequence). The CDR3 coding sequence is TGCAGACCTGCTTCAAGGGGGGAATTCTATGGCTACACCTTC. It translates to CRPASRGEFYGYTF.

CDR3 amino acids: CASSYSGPAFF. The CDR3 DNA reads TGTGCCAGCAGCTATTCCGGGCCTGCTTTCTTT. The genes are TRBV7-2 and TRBJ1-1; no clear D gene. The length of the CDR3 is 11 residues. In germline, CDR1 is SGHTA, CDR2 FQGNSA. Trimming pared 4 bases from V and 11 bases from J, leaving 11 bases between.

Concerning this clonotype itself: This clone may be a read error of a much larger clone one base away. CDR3 sequence (DNA): TGTGCCCGCAGTGGACAGGGCAATCAGCCCCAGCATTTT. The encoded protein is CARSGQGNQPQHF. J is TRBJ1-5 and V is TRBV6-5; 7 bases fit TRBD1. This CDR3 contains 13 residues. Looked up from germline, CDR1 is MNHEY and CDR2 is SVGAGI.

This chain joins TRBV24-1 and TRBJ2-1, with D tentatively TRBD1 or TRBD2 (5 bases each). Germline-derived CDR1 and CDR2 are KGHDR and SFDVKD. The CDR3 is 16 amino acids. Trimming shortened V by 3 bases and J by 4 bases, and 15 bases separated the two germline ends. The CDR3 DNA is TGTGCCACCAGTGATCCCCCGGGACCCACATACAATGAGCAGTTCTTC. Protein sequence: CATSDPPGPTYNEQFF.

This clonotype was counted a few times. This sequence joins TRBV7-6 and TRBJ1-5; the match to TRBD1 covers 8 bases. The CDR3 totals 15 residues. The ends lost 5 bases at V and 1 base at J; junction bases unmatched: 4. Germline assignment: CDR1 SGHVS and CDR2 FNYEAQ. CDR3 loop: CASSPGQGSNQPQHF. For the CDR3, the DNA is TGTGCCAGCAGCCCTGGACAGGGCAGCAATCAGCCCCAGCATTTT.

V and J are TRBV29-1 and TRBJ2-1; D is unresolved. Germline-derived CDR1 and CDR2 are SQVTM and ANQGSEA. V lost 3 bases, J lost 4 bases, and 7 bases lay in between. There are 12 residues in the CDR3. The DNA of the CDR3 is TGCAGCGTTGACTGGGGATACAATGAGCAGTTCTTC. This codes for CSVDWGYNEQFF.

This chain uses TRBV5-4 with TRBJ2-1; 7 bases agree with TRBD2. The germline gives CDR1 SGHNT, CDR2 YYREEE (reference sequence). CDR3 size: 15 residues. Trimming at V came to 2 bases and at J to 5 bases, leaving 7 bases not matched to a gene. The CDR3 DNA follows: TGTGCCAGCAGCTTAGGCGGGGGAGCTAACAATGAGCAGTTCTTC. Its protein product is CASSLGGGANNEQFF. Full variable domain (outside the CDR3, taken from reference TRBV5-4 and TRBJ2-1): ETGVTQSPTHLIKTRGQQVTLRCSSQSGHNTVSWYQQALGQGPQFIFQYYREEENGRGNFPPRFSGLQFPNYSSELNVNALELDDSALYLCASSLGGGANNEQFFGPGTRLTVL.

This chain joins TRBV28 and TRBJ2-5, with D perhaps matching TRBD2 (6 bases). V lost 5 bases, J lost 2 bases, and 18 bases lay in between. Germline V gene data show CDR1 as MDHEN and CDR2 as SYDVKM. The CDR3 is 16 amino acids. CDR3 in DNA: TGTGCCAGCAGTATACCCCGGGACTCATTTCAAGAGACCCAGTACTTC. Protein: CASSIPRDSFQETQYF.

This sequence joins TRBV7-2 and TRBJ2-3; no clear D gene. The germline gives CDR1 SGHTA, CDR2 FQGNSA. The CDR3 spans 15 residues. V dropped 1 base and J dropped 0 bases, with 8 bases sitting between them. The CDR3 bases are TGTGCCAGCAGCTTAGGGGGTTGGAGCACAGATACGCAGTATTTT. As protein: CASSLGGWSTDTQYF.

CDR3 nucleotides: TGTGCCAGCAGTTACTCCAAGAACACCGGGGAGCTGTTTTTT. Its protein is CASSYSKNTGELFF. V usage is TRBV6-2 or TRBV6-3 and J usage is TRBJ2-2; no clear D. The germline V gene encodes CDR1 MNHEY and CDR2 SVGEGT. CDR3 length equals 14 residues. V was trimmed by 0 bases and J by 1 base, leaving 3 bases between them.

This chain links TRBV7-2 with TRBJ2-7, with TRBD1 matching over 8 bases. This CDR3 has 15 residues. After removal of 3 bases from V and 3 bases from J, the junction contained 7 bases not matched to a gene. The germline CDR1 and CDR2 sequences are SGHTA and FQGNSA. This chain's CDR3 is CASSFDRGRSYEQYF. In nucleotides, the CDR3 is TGTGCCAGCAGCTTCGACAGGGGACGGAGCTACGAGCAGTACTTC.

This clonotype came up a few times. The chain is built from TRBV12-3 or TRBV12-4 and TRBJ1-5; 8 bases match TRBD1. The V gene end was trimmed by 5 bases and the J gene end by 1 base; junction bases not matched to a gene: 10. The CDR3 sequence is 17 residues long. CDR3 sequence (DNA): TGTGCCAGCAGTCCCCCCGGGCGGGACAGGAGCAATCAGCCCCAGCATTTT. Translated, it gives CASSPPGRDRSNQPQHF.

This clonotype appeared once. CDR3 DNA: TGTGCCAGCAGACCAGGACAGGGCTCCCCCAGTGAGCAGTTCTTC. This encodes CASRPGQGSPSEQFF. The V and J genes are TRBV7-9 and TRBJ2-1; 8 bases are a match to TRBD1. Trimming cost V 6 bases and J 9 bases; bases outside gene matches: 13. Germline V gives CDR1 SEHNR, CDR2 FQNEAQ (reference sequence). There are 15 residues in the CDR3.

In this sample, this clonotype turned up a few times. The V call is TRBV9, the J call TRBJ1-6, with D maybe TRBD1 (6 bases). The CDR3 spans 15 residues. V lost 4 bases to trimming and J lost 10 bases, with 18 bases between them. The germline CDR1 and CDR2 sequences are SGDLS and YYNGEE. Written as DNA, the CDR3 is TGTGCCAGCAGCCCAACCGGGGGGCTCGGCTCACCCCTCCACTTT. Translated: CASSPTGGLGSPLHF.

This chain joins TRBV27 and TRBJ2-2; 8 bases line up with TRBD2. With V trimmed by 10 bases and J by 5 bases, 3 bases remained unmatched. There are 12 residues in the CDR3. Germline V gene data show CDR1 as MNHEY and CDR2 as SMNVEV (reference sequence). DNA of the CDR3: TGTGCCACCGGGAGGGCAACCGGGGAGCTGTTTTTT. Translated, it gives CATGRATGELFF.

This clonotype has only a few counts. The CDR3 sequence is CASRRTSGGKDTQYF. CDR3 bases: TGTGCCAGCAGACGGACTAGCGGGGGGAAAGATACGCAGTATTTT. V gene TRBV27 combines with J gene TRBJ2-3, with TRBD2 matching 14 bases. Germline V gene sequence: CDR1 MNHEY, CDR2 SMNVEV (reference sequence). V lost 6 bases and J lost 5; bases outside the gene matches: 4. The CDR3 sequence is 15 residues long.

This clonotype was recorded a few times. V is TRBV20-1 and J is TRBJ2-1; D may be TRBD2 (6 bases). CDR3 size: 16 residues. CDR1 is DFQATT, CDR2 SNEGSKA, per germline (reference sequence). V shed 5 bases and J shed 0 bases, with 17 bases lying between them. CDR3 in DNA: TGCAGTGCTGCCCCGAAGGGCGGGATCTCCTACAATGAGCAGTTCTTC. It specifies CSAAPKGGISYNEQFF.

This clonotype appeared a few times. DNA for the CDR3: TGTGCCAGCAGTTCATCTCTGGATGAAAAACTGTTTTTT. It translates to CASSSSLDEKLFF. The chain employs TRBV12-3 or TRBV12-4 and TRBJ1-4; D is ambiguous. This CDR3 region has 13 residues. The V end lost 4 bases, the J end lost 6 bases, and 9 bases lay between the germline ends.

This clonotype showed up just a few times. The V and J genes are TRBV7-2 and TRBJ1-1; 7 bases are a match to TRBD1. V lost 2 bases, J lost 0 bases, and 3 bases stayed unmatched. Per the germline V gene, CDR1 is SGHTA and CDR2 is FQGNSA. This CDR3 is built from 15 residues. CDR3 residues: CASSLPDRVNTEAFF. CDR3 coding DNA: TGTGCCAGCAGCTTACCCGACAGGGTGAACACTGAAGCTTTCTTT.

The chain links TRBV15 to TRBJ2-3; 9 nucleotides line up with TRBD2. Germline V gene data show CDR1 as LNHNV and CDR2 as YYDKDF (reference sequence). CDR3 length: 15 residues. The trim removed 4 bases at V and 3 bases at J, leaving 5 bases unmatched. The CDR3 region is CATSKSGGSTDTQYF. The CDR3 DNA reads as TGTGCCACCAGCAAAAGCGGGGGGTCGACAGATACGCAGTATTTT.

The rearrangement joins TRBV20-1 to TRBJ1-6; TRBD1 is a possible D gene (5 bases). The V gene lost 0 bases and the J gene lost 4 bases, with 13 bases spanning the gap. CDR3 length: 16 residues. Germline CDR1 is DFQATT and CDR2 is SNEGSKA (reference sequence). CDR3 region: CSARDRAETYNSPLHF. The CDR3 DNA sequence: TGCAGTGCTAGAGACAGGGCCGAAACTTATAATTCACCCCTCCACTTT.

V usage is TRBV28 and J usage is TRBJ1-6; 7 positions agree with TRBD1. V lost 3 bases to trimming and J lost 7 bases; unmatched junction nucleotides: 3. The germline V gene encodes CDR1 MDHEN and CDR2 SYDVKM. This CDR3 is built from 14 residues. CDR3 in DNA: TGTGCCAGCAGTTTTACAGGGGCGAATTCACCCCTCCACTTT. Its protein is CASSFTGANSPLHF.

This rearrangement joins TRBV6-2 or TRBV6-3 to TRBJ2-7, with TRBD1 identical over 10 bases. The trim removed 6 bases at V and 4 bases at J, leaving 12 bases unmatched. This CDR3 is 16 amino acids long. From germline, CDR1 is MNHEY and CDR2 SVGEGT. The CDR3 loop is CASSFLPGQGQYEQYF. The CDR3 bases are TGTGCCAGCAGCTTTCTTCCGGGACAGGGGCAATACGAGCAGTACTTC.

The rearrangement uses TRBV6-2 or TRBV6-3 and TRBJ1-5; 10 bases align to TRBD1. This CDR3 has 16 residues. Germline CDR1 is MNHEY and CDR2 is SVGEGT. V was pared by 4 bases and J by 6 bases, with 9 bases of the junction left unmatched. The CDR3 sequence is CASSSGDRGRGQPQHF. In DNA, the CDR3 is TGTGCCAGCAGTTCAGGGGACAGGGGTCGGGGTCAGCCCCAGCATTTT.

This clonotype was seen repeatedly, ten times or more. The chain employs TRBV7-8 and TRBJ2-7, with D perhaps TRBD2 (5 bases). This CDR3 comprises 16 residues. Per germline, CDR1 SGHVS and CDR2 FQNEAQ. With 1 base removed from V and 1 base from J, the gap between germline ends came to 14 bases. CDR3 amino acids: CASSLDGMENSYEQYF. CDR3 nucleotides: TGTGCCAGCAGCTTAGACGGGATGGAGAATTCCTACGAGCAGTACTTC.

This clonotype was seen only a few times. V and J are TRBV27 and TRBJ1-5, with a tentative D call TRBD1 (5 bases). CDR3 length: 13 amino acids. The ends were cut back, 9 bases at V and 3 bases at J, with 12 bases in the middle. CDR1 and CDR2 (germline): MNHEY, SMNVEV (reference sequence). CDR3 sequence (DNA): TGTGCCAGTGGGGGGACGTTCAATCAGCCCCAGCATTTT. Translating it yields CASGGTFNQPQHF.

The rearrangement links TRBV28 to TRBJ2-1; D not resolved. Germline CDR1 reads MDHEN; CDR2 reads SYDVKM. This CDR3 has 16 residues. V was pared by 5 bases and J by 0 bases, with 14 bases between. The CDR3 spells CASSRSLESSYNEQFF. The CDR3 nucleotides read TGTGCCAGCAGTCGTTCACTCGAGAGCTCCTACAATGAGCAGTTCTTC.